Here is one T cell receptor (beta chain) with its context. The target antigen is unknown. Researchers amplified the TCR beta CDR3 regions from RNA transcripts. The TCR CDR3 first-round RT-PCR relied on the HTBI primer set. MiXCR, run by TCRdb on the multiplex PCR reads, gives a single entry per CDR3 protein. The sample shows under 350,000 distinct CDR3 sequences, approximately 15% of them seen only once. The V segment lost 8 bases and the J segment 5 bases; nucleotides outside the gene matches: 5. This CDR3 spans 14 amino acids. The germline V gene has CDR1 MGHDK and CDR2 SYGVNS. Patients were excluded because of uncontrolled infection, other autoimmune disease, pregnancy or lactation. The PBMCs studied were ones that came from 10 ml fresh peripheral blood. This entry comes from a study of T cells in Graves' hyperthyroidism and ophthalmopathy. Study-wide points: Through a model of 13 V-J features, ophthalmopathy was separated from stable hyperthyroidism.

This sequence was found in an older woman with Graves' ophthalmopathy. The sequencing input was blood. The V gene is TRBV25-1, the J gene TRBJ2-1; 11 bases agree with TRBD1. Here the CDR3 reads CASLGQGGHNEQFF. The CDR3 DNA is TGTGCCAGCTTGGGACAGGGGGGGCACAATGAGCAGTTCTTC.